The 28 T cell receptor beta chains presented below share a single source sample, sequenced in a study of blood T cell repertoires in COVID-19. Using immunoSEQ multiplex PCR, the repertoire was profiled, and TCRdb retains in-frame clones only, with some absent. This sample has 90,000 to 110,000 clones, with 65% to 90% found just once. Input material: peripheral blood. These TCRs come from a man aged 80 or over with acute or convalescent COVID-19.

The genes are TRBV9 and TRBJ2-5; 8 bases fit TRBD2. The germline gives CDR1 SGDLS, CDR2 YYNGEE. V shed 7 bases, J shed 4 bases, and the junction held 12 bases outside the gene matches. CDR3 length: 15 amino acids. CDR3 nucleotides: TGTGCCAGCGCCCGGGGAGCGGGAGTCCCAGAGACCCAGTACTTC. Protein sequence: CASARGAGVPETQYF.

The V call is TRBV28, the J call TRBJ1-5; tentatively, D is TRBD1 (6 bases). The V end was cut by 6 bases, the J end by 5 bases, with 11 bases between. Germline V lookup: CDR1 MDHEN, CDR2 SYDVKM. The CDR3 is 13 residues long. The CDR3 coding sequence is TGTGCCAGCAGCCAGGGGCAGCATCAGCCCCAGCATTTT. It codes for CASSQGQHQPQHF. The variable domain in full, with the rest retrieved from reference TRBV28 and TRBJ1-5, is DVKVTQSSRYLVKRTGEKVFLECVQDMDHENMFWYRQDPGLGLRLIYFSYDVKMKEKGDIPEGYSVSREKKERFSLILESASTNQTSMYLCASSQGQHQPQHFGDGTRLSIL.

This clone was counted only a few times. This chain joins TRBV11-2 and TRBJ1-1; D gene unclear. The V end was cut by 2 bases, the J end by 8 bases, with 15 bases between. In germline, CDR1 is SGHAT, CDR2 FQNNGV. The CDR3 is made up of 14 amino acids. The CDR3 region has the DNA TGTGCCAGCAGCTTATTATGGTCCGGGGTGGAAGCTTTCTTT. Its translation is CASSLLWSGVEAFF.

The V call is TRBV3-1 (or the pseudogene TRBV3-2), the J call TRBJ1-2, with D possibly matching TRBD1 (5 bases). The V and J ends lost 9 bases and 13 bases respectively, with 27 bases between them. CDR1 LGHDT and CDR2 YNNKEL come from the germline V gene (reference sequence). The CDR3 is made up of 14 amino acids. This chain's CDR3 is CASSVLTMQGSSTF. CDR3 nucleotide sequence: TGTGCCAGTTCGGTATTAACGATGCAGGGTAGTAGCACCTTC.

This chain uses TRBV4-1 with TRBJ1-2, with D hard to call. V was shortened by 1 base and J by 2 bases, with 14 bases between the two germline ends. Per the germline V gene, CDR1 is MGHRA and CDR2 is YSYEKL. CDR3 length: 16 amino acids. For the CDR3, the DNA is TGCGCCAGCAGCCAAGGGGAGGTTAGGGTCAACTATGGCTACACCTTC. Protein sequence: CASSQGEVRVNYGYTF.

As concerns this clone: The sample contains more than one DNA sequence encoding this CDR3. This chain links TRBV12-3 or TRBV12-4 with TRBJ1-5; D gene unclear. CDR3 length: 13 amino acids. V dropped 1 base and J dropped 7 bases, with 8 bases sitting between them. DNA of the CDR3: TGTGCCAGCAGTTTAGGAGCGGACCAGCCCCAGCATTTT. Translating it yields CASSLGADQPQHF.

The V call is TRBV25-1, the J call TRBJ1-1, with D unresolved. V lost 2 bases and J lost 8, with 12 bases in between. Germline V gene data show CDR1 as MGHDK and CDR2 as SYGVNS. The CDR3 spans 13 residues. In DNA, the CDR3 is TGTGCCAGCAGTGAAGTCAATGAGGGAGAAGCTTTCTTT. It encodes CASSEVNEGEAFF.

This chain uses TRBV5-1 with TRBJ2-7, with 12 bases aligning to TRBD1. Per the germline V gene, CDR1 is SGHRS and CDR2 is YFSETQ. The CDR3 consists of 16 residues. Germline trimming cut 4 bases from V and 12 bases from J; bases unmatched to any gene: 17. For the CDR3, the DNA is TGCGCCAGCAGCGATCAACCGGGACAGGGGGCCTTAATGGGGTACTTC. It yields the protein CASSDQPGQGALMGYF.

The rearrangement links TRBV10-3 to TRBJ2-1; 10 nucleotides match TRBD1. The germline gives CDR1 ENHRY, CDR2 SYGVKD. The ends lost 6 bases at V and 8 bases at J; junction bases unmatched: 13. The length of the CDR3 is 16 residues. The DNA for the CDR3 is TGTGCCATCAGATACCACGAGGGACAGGGGTATGATGAGCAGTTCTTC. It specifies CAIRYHEGQGYDEQFF.

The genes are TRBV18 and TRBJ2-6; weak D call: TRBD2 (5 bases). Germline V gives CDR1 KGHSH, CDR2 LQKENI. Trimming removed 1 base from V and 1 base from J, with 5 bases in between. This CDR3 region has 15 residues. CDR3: CASSPRTSGANVLTF. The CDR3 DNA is TGTGCCAGCTCACCACGGACTTCTGGGGCCAACGTCCTGACTTTC.

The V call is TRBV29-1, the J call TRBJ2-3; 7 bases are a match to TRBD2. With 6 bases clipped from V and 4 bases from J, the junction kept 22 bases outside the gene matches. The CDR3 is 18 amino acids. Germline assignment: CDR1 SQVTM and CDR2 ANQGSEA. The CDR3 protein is CSVLELAKRHTGADTQYF. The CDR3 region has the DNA TGCAGCGTCCTGGAACTAGCGAAAAGGCACACGGGGGCAGATACGCAGTATTTT.

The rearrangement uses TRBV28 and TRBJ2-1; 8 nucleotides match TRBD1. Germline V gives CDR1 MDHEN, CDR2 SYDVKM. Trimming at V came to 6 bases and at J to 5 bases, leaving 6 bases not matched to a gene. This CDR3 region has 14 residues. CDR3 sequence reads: CASRPGQAHNEQFF. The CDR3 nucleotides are TGTGCCAGCAGACCGGGACAGGCCCACAATGAGCAGTTCTTC.

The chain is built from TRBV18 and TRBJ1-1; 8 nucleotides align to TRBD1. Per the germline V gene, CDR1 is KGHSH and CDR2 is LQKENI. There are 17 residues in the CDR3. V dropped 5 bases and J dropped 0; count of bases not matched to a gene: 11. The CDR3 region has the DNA TGTGCCAGCTCATCCACCGCGGGACAGGCCATGAACACTGAAGCTTTCTTT. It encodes CASSSTAGQAMNTEAFF.

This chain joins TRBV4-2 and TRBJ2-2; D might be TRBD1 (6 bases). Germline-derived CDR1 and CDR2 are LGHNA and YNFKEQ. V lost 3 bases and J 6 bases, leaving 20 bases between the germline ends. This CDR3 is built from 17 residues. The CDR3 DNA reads TGTGCCAGCAGCCATGTTCGGAATTCCAGGGGATCCGGGGAGCTGTTTTTT. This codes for CASSHVRNSRGSGELFF.

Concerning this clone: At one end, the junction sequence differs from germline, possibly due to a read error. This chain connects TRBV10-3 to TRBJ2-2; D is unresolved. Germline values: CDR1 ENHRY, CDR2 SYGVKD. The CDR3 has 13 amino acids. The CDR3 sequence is CATSYPNTGELFF. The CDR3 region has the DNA TGTGCCACCAGTTATCCGAACACCGGGGAGCTGTTTTTT.

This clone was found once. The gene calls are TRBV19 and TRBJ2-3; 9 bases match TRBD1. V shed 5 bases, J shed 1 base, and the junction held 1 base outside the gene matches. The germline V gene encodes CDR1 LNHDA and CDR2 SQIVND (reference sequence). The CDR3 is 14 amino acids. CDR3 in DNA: TGTGCCAGTAGTCGGACAGGGGGCACAGATACGCAGTATTTT. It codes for CASSRTGGTDTQYF.

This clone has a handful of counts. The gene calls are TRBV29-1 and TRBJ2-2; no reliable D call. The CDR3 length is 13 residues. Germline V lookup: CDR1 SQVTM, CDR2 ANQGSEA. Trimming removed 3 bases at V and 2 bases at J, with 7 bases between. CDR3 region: CSVDLKNTGELFF. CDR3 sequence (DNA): TGCAGCGTTGACCTTAAAAACACCGGGGAGCTGTTTTTT.

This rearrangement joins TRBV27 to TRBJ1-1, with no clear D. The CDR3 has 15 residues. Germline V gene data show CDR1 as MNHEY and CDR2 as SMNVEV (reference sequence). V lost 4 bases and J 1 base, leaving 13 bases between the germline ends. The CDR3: CASSYLPVGNTEAFF. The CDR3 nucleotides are TGTGCCAGCAGTTACCTCCCGGTCGGGAACACTGAAGCTTTCTTT.

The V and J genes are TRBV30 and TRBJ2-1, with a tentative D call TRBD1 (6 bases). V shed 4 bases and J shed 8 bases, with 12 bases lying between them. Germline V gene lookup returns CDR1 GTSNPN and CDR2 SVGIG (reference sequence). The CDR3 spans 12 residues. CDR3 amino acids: CAWTRRGDEQFF. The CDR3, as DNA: TGTGCCTGGACTCGCAGGGGAGATGAGCAGTTCTTC.

The CDR3 DNA follows: TGTGCCCCCAGCCAACACCCCTCGGGAAACCACGACTACGAGCAGTACTTC. Its protein is CAPSQHPSGNHDYEQYF. The chain combines TRBV3-1 (or the pseudogene TRBV3-2) with TRBJ2-7; tentatively, D is TRBD2 (5 bases). Germline V gene sequence: CDR1 LGHDT, CDR2 YNNKEL (reference sequence). Trimming cost V 11 bases and J 3 bases, with 29 bases left between them. The length of the CDR3 is 17 residues.

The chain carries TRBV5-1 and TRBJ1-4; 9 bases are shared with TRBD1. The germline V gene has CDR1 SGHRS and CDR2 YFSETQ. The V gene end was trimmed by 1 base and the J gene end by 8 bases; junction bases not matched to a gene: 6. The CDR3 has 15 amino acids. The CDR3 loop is CASSLLGQGAEKLFF. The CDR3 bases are TGCGCCAGCAGCTTGTTGGGACAGGGTGCCGAAAAACTGTTTTTT.

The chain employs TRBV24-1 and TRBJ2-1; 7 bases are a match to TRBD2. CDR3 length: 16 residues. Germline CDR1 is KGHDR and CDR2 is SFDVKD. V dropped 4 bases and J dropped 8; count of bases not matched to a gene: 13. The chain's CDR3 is CATSESGGGPRYEQFF. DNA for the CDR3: TGTGCCACCAGTGAGTCGGGGGGAGGGCCTAGGTATGAGCAGTTCTTC.

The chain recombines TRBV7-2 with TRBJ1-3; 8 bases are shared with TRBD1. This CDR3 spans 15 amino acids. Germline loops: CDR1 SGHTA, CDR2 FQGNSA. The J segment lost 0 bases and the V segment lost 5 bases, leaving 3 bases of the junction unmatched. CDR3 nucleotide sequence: TGTGCCAGCAGCCGGGACAGGTCCTCTGGAAACACCATATATTTT. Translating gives CASSRDRSSGNTIYF.

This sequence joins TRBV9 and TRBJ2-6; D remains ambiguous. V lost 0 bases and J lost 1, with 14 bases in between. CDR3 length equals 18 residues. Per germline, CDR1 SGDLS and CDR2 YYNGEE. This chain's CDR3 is CASSVGSLYSSGANVLTF. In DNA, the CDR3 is TGTGCCAGCAGCGTAGGTTCCCTATACTCTTCTGGGGCCAACGTCCTGACTTTC. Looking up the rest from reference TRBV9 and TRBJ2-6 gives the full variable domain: DSGVTQTPKHLITATGQRVTLRCSPRSGDLSVYWYQQSLDQGLQFLIQYYNGEERAKGNILERFSAQQFPDLHSELNLSSLELGDSALYFCASSVGSLYSSGANVLTFGAGSRLTVL.

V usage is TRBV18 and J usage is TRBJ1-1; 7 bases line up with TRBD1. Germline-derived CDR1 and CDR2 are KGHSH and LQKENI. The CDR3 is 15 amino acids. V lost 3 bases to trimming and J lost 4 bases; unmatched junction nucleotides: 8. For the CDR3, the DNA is TGTGCCAGCTCACCCTCTACAGGGGTGGGCACTGAAGCTTTCTTT. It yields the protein CASSPSTGVGTEAFF.

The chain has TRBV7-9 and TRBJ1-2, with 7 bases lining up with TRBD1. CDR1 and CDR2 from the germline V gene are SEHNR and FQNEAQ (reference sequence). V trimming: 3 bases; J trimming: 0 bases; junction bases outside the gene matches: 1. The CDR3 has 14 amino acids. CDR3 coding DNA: TGTGCCAGCAGCTTCGGACAGGCTAACTATGGCTACACCTTC. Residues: CASSFGQANYGYTF. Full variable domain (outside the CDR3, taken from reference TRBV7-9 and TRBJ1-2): DTGVSQNPRHKITKRGQNVTFRCDPISEHNRLYWYRQTLGQGPEFLTYFQNEAQLEKSRLLSDRFSAERPKGSFSTLEIQRTEQGDSAMYLCASSFGQANYGYTFGSGTRLTVV.

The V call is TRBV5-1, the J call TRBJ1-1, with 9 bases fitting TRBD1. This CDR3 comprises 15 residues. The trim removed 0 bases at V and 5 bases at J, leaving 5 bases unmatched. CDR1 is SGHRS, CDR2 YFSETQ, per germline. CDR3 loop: CASSLVGQGLTEAFF. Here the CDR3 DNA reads TGCGCCAGCAGCTTGGTCGGACAGGGGTTGACTGAAGCTTTCTTT.

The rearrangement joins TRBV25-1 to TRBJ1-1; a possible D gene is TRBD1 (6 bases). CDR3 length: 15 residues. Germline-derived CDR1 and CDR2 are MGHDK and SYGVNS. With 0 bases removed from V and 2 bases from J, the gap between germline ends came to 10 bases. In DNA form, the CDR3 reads TGTGCCAGCAGTGAATACGGACAGAGTAACACTGAAGCTTTCTTT. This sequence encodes CASSEYGQSNTEAFF.